This entry concerns a single T cell receptor (beta chain). Its antigen is still unknown. Treatment here: oral pan-JAK inhibitor, 5-10 mg twice daily. The CDR3 runs 14 residues. CDR1 is MNHEY, CDR2 SVGAGI, per germline. J was trimmed by 2 bases and V by 6 bases; bases with no gene match: 3. TCR sequencing used cDNA made by reverse transcription of extracted RNA. Clones were read by immunoSEQ multiplex PCR, and TCRdb kept only the in-frame ones, dropping some. Found here are about 100,000 clones, almost 60% of them singletons; the top ten hold about a sixth. This specimen belongs to a study of CD8+ T cells in alopecia areata. Whole-study context: The share of scalp area affected provided the severity score for treated patients.

Study-wide results and caveats: While tofacitinib was given, many expanded lesional clones persisted in scalp and blood.

The V call is TRBV6-5, the J call TRBJ1-5; the match to TRBD1 covers 8 bases. The specimen comprised CD8+ T cells sorted from blood, sampled between weeks 55 and 65, from a patient treated with tofacitinib. The source is a human donor with alopecia areata. CDR3: CASSLTGGNQPQHF. CDR3 DNA sequence: TGTGCCAGCAGCCTGACAGGGGGCAATCAGCCCCAGCATTTT.